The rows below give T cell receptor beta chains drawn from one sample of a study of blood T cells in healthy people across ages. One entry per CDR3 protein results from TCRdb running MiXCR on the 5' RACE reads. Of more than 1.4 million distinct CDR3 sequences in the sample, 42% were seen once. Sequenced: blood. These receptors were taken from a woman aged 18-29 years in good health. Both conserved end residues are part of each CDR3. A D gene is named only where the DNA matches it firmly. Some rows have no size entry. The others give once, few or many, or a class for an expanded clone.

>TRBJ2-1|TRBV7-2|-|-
CASSLASSEVNEQFF
TGTGCCAGCAGCTTAGCTTCTAGCGAGGTCAATGAGCAGTTCTTC
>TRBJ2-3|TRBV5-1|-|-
CASSAGRYTDTQYF
TGCGCCAGCAGCGCCGGACGGTACACAGATACGCAGTATTTT
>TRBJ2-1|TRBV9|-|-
CASSAPLQTRANYNEQFF
TGTGCCAGCAGCGCACCATTACAAACTAGGGCAAATTACAATGAGCAGTTCTTC
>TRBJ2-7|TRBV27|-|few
CASSRRYSRSYEQYF
TGTGCCAGCAGCCGCCGATACTCCCGCTCCTACGAGCAGTACTTC
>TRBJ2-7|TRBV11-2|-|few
CASSLDPQDYEQYF
TGTGCCAGCAGCTTAGATCCCCAGGACTACGAGCAGTACTTC
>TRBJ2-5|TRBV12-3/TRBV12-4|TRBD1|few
CASSLPGQGTFRQYF
TGTGCCAGCAGCCTGCCGGGACAGGGGACATTTCGGCAGTACTTC
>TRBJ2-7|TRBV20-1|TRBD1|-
CSAIGQGVREQYF
TGCAGTGCAATCGGACAGGGTGTAAGGGAGCAGTACTTC
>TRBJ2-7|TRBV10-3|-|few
CAISLTGNRPNSYEQYF
TGTGCCATCAGTCTTACGGGGAACAGACCCAACTCCTACGAGCAGTACTTC
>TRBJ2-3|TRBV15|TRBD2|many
CATSRDQIAGGGDTQYF
TGTGCCACCAGCAGAGATCAGATAGCGGGGGGTGGAGATACGCAGTATTTT
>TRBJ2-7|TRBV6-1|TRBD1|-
CASSETDRFYEQYF
TGTGCCAGCAGTGAAACGGACAGGTTTTACGAGCAGTACTTC
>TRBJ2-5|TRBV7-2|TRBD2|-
CASSLEGLAGRTQYF
TGTGCCAGCAGCTTAGAGGGACTAGCGGGAAGGACCCAGTACTTC
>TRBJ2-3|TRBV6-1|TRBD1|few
CASTPVPGQWTDTQYF
TGTGCCAGCACTCCTGTCCCGGGACAGTGGACAGATACGCAGTATTTT
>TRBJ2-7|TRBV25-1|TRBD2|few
CASSEPGGTYEQYF
TGTGCCAGCAGTGAACCGGGGGGGACATACGAGCAGTACTTC
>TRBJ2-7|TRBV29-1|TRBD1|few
CSVSFWQGAGEQYF
TGCAGCGTGAGCTTTTGGCAGGGGGCTGGCGAGCAGTACTTC
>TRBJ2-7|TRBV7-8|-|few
CASSLRGLLAYEQYF
TGTGCCAGCAGCTTGAGGGGGTTACTGGCATACGAGCAGTACTTC
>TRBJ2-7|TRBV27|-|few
CASSFGGESYEQYF
TGTGCCAGCAGTTTTGGCGGGGAATCCTACGAGCAGTACTTC
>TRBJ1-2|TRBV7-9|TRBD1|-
CASSHSRTGTGDLWGYTF
TGTGCCAGCAGCCACTCACGAACCGGGACAGGGGATTTGTGGGGCTACACCTTC
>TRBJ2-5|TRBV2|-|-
CASSESLGLNEQYF
TGTGCCAGCAGTGAAAGTCTAGGCTTAAATGAGCAGTACTTC
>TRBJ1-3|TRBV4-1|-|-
CASSQEDRGNTIYF
TGCGCCAGCAGCCAAGAGGACAGAGGGAACACCATATATTTT
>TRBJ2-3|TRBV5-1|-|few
CASSLGSTSATDTQYF
TGCGCCAGCAGCTTGGGTTCCACTTCCGCCACAGATACGCAGTATTTT
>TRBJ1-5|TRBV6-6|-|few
CASSYGPSDSNQPQHF
TGTGCCAGCAGTTACGGTCCCTCAGATAGCAATCAGCCCCAGCATTTT
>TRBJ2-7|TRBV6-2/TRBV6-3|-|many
CASSRQSYEQYF
TGTGCCAGCAGCCGACAGTCCTACGAGCAGTACTTC
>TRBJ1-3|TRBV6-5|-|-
CASGIQGNTIYF
TGTGCCAGCGGAATACAGGGAAACACCATATATTTT
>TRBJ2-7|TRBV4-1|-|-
CASSQVGGQGFYEQYF
TGCGCCAGCAGCCAAGTCGGAGGGCAGGGATTCTACGAGCAGTACTTC
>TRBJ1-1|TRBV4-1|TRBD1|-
CASSQDGQGGMNTEAFF
TGCGCCAGCAGCCAGGACGGACAGGGCGGAATGAACACTGAAGCTTTCTTT
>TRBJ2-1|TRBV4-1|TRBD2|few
CASSHHQRGGGEQFF
TGCGCCAGCAGCCACCACCAGCGGGGCGGGGGTGAGCAGTTCTTC
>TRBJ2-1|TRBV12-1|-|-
CASRHGLAGYNEQFF
TGTGCCAGCAGACATGGACTAGCGGGGTACAATGAGCAGTTCTTC